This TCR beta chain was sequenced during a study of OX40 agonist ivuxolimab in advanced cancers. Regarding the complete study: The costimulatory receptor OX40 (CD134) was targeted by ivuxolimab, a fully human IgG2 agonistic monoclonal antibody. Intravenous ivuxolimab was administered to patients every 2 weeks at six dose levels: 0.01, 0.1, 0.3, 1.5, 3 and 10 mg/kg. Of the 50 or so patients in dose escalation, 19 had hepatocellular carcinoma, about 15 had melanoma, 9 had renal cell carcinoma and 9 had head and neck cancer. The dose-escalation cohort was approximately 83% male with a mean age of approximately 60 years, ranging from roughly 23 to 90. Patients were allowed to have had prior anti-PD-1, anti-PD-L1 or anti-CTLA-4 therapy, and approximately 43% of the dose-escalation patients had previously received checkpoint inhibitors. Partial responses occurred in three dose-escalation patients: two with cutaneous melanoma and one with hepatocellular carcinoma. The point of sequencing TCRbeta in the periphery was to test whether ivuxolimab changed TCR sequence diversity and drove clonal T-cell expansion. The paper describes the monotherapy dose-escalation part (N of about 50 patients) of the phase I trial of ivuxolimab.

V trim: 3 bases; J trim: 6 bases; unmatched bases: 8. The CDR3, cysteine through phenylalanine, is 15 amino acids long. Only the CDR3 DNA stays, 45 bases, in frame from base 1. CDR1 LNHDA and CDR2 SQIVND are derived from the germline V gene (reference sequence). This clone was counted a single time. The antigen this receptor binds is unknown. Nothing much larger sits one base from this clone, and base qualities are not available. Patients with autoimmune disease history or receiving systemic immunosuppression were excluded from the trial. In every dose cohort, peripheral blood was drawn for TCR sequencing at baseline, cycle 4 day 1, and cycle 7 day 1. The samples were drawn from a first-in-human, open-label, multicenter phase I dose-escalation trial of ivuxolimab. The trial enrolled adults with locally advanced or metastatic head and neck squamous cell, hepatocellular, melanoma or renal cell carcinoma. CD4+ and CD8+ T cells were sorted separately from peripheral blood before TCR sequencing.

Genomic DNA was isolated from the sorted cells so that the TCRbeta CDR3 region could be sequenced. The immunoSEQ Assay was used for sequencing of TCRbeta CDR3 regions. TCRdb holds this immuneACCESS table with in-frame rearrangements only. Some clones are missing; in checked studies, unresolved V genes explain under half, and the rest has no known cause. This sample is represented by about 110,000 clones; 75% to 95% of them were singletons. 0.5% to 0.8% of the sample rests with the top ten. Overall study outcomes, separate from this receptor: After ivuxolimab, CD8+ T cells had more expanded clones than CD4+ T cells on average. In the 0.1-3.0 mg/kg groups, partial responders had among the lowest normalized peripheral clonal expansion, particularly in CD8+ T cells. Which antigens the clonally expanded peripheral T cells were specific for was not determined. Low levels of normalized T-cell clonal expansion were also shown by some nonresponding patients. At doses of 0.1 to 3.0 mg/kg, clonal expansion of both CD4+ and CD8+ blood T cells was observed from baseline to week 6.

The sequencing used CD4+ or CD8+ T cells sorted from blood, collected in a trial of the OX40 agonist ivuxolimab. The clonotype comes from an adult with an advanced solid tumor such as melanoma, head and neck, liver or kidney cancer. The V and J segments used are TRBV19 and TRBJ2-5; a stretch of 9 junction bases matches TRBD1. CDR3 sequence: CASSMGTGLGQTQYF. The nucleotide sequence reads TGTGCCAGTAGTATGGGGACAGGGTTGGGTCAGACCCAGTACTTC.